These T cell receptor beta chains were read from a single sample in a study of CD8+ T cells in alopecia areata. Profiled with immunoSEQ multiplex PCR; TCRdb holds only in-frame clones, not every one. Of some 180,000 clones in the sample, 50% to 70% were seen once. The specimen was CD4+ T cells sorted from blood, collected at week 0. The receptors were gathered from a human donor with alopecia areata. Both conserved end residues are part of each CDR3. The D gene is left open where the match is weak. The size of a clone is reported for some rows only, either as once, few or many, or as a class for expanded clones.

D	V	J	size	DNA	CDR3
.	TRBV4-3	TRBJ1-2	.	TGCGCCAGCAGCCAAGACCTCGACAGTGGCTACACCTTC	CASSQDLDSGYTF
TRBD1	TRBV9	TRBJ2-3	.	TGTGCCAGCAGCGTAAGGGGACAGTGGGACACAGATACGCAGTATTTT	CASSVRGQWDTDTQYF
TRBD1	TRBV30	TRBJ1-1	.	TGTGCCGGACGGACAGGGCTGGCAGCTTTCTTT	CAGRTGLAAFF
.	TRBV5-6	TRBJ2-3	.	TGTGCCAGCAGCAGGCAGGGAGGTAGCACAGATACGCAGTATTTT	CASSRQGGSTDTQYF
TRBD1	TRBV14	TRBJ2-7	.	TGTGCCAGCAGTCGCGGACAGGGCTACGAGCAGTACTTC	CASSRGQGYEQYF
.	TRBV4-3	TRBJ1-2	once	TGCGCCAGCAGCCAAGATTTCGGTTCCAGCCGCGGCTACACCTTC	CASSQDFGSSRGYTF
.	TRBV4-3	TRBJ2-1	.	TGCGCCAGCAGCCTAGAAATAGTACAGCGGCAGTTCTTC	CASSLEIVQRQFF
.	TRBV20-1	TRBJ2-7	once	TGCAGTGCTAGACGGGGGTTGGAGCAGTACTTC	CSARRGLEQYF
TRBD1	TRBV27	TRBJ1-2	few	TGTGCCAGCAGTGGACAGGGGGCCGGTGGCTACACCTTC	CASSGQGAGGYTF
.	TRBV5-1	TRBJ2-5	.	TGCGCCAGCAGCTTGAACCACCAAGAGACCCAGTACTTC	CASSLNHQETQYF
.	TRBV29-1	TRBJ1-1	.	TGCAGCGTTCTTGGGGAGGGGAACACTGAAGCTTTCTTT	CSVLGEGNTEAFF
.	TRBV29-1	TRBJ2-3	.	TGCAGCGGGGACGGCGGCACAGATACGCAGTATTTT	CSGDGGTDTQYF
TRBD2	TRBV29-1	TRBJ2-5	few	TGCAGCGTACAACTAGCGGGGGCACAGGGGACCCAGTACTTC	CSVQLAGAQGTQYF
.	TRBV29-1	TRBJ1-2	.	TGCAGCGTACAGGGAGAGCATGGCTACACCTTC	CSVQGEHGYTF
.	TRBV29-1	TRBJ2-2	.	TGCAGCGGTACGACCGGGACGCAGAACACCGGGGAGCTGTTTTTT	CSGTTGTQNTGELFF
.	TRBV5-1	TRBJ1-1	.	TGCGCCAGCAGCTCTCGATTGAGAGACACTGAAGCTTTCTTT	CASSSRLRDTEAFF
TRBD1	TRBV30	TRBJ1-4	.	TGTGCCTGGACGGGACAGTTTAATGAAAAACTGTTTTTT	CAWTGQFNEKLFF
TRBD1	TRBV11-2	TRBJ1-2	.	TGTGCCAGCAGAGATACAGGGGGCATGGACTATGGCTACACCTTC	CASRDTGGMDYGYTF
.	TRBV29-1	TRBJ2-5	.	TGCAGCGGCGCGGGGAAGGGGGAGACCCAGTACTTC	CSGAGKGETQYF
.	TRBV19	TRBJ2-7	.	TGTGCCAGTAGTATCTCCGCGCTACGACGCGGAGGCTACGAGCAGTACTTC	CASSISALRRGGYEQYF
TRBD1	TRBV29-1	TRBJ1-1	few	TGCAGCTTTAAACAGGGGGCGAACACTGAAGCTTTCTTT	CSFKQGANTEAFF
.	TRBV2	TRBJ1-5	.	TGTGCCAGCAAGGGCGAAAGATATAGCAATCAGCCCCAGCATTTT	CASKGERYSNQPQHF
.	TRBV13	TRBJ1-6	few	TGTGCCAGCAGCTTTACAGGGCCCTCACCCCTCCACTTT	CASSFTGPSPLHF
TRBD1	TRBV29-1	TRBJ2-1	.	TGCAGCGTTGAAGCGGGGACAGGCTACAATGAGCAGTTCTTC	CSVEAGTGYNEQFF
.	TRBV4-3	TRBJ2-1	.	TGCGCCAGCAGCCAAGGCCCTATCGGTGGGCTAAATGAGCAGTTCTTC	CASSQGPIGGLNEQFF